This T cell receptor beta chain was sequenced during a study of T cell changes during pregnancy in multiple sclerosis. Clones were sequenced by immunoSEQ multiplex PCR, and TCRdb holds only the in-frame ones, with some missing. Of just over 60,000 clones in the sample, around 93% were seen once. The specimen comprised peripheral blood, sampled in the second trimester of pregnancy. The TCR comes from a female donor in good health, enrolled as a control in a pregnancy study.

The CDR3 region is CASRVWDSRKNIQYF. CDR3 sequence (DNA): TGTGCCAGCAGGGTGTGGGACAGCAGAAAAAACATTCAGTACTTC. The rearrangement links TRBV5-6 to TRBJ2-4; 7 nucleotides match TRBD1. V lost 5 bases to trimming and J lost 4 bases; unmatched junction nucleotides: 9. Germline V gene lookup returns CDR1 SGHDT and CDR2 YYEEEE. The CDR3 is made up of 15 amino acids.